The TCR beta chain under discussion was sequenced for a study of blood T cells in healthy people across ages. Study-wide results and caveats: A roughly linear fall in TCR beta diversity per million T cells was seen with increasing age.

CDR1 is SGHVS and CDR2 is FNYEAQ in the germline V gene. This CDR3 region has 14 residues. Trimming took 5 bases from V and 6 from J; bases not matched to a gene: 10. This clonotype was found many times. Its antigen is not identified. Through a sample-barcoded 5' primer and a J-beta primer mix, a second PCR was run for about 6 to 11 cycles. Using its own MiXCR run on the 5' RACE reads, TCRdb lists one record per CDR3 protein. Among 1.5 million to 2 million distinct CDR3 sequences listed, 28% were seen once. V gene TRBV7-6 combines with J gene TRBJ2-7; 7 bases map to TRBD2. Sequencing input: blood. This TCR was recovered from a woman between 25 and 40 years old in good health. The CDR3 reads CASSPRYASGEQYF. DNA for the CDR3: TGTGCCAGCAGCCCCCGATACGCTAGCGGCGAGCAGTACTTC.